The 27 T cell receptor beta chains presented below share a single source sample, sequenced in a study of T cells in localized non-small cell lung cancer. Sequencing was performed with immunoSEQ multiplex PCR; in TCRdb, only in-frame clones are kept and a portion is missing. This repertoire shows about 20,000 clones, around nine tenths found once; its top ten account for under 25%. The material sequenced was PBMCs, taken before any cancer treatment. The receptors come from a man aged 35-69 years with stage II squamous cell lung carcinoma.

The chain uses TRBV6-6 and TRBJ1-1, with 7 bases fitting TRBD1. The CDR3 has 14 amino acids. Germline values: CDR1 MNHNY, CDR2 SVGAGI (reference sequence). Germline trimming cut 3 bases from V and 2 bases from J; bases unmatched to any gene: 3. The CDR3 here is CASSYQGDNTEAFF. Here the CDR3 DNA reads TGTGCCAGCAGTTATCAGGGGGACAACACTGAAGCTTTCTTT.

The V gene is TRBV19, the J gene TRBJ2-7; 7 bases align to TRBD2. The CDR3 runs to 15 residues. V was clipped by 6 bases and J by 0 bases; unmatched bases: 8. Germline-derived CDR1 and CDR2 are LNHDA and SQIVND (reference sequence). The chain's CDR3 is CASRAGPGGSYEQYF. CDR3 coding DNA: TGTGCCAGTAGAGCGGGTCCGGGAGGCTCCTACGAGCAGTACTTC. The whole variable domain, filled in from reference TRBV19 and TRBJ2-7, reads DGGITQSPKYLFRKEGQNVTLSCEQNLNHDAMYWYRQDPGQGLRLIYYSQIVNDFQKGDIAEGYSVSREKKESFPLTVTSAQKNPTAFYLCASRAGPGGSYEQYFGPGTRLTVT.

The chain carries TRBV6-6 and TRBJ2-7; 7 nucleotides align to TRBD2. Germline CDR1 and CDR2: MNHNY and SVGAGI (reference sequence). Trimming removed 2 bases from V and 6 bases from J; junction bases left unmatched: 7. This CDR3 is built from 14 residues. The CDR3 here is CASSYGREGLEQYF. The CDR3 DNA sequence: TGTGCCAGCAGTTACGGGAGGGAAGGGCTCGAGCAGTACTTC.

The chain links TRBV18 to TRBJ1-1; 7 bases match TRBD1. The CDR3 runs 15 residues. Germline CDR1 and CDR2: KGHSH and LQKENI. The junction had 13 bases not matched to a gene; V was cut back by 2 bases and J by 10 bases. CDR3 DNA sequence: TGTGCCAGCTCACCAAAGGGACAGCCAGAAACGGGAGCTTTCTTT. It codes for CASSPKGQPETGAFF.

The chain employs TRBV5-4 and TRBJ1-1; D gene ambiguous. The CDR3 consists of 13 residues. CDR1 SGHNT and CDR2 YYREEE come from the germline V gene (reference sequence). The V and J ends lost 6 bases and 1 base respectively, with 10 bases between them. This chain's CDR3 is CASNFNQNTEAFF. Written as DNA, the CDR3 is TGTGCCAGCAACTTTAACCAGAACACTGAAGCTTTCTTT.

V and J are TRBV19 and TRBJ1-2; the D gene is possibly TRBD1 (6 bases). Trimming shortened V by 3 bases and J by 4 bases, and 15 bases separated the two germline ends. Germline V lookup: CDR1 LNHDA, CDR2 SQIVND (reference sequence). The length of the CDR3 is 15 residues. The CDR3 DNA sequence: TGTGCCAGTAGTATCGCCCGGGGGCCCCTCTATGGCTACACCTTC. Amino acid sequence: CASSIARGPLYGYTF.

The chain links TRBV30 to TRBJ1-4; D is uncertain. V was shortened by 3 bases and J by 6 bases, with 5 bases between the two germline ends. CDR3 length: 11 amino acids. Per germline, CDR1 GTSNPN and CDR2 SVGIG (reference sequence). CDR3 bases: TGTGCCTGGAGAGAGTATGAAAAACTGTTTTTT. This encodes CAWREYEKLFF.

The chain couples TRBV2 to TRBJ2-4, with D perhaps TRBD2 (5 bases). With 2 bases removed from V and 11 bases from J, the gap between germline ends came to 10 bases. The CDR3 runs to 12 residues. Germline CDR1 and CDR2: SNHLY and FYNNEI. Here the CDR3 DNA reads TGTGCCAGCAGTGAACGATCCGGGGTTCAGTACTTC. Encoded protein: CASSERSGVQYF.

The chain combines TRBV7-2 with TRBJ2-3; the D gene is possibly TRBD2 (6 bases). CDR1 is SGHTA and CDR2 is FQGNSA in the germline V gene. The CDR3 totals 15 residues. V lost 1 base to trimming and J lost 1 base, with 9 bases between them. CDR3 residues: CASSLELAGTDTQYF. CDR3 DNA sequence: TGTGCCAGCAGCTTAGAGTTAGCGGGCACAGATACGCAGTATTTT.

CDR3 nucleotides: TGTGCCAGTACCGTTCCGGACAGCACAGATACGCAGTATTTT. Translated, it gives CASTVPDSTDTQYF. V is TRBV19 and J is TRBJ2-3, with D unresolved. Trimming took 7 bases from V and 0 from J, leaving 11 bases between them. CDR3 length: 14 amino acids. Germline CDR1 LNHDA, CDR2 SQIVND (reference sequence). The full variable domain, completed using reference TRBV19 and TRBJ2-3, is DGGITQSPKYLFRKEGQNVTLSCEQNLNHDAMYWYRQDPGQGLRLIYYSQIVNDFQKGDIAEGYSVSREKKESFPLTVTSAQKNPTAFYLCASTVPDSTDTQYFGPGTRLTVL.

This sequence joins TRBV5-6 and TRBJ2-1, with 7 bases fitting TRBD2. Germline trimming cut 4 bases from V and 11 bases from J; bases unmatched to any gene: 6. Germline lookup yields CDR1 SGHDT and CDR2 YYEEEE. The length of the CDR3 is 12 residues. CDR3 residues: CASSITSEKQFF. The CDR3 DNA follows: TGTGCCAGCAGCATAACTAGCGAGAAGCAGTTCTTC.

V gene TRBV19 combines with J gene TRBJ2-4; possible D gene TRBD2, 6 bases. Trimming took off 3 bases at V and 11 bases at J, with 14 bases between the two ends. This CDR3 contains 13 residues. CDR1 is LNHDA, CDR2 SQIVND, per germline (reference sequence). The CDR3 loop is CASSIGGVRVQYF. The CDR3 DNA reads TGTGCCAGTAGTATTGGAGGGGTGAGGGTTCAGTACTTC.

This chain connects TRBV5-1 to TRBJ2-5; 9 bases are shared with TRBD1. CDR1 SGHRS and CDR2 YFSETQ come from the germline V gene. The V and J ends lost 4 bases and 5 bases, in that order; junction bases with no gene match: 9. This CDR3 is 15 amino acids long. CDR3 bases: TGCGCCAGCAGCCTAGGGACAGGGCGAGGCGAGACCCAGTACTTC. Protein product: CASSLGTGRGETQYF.

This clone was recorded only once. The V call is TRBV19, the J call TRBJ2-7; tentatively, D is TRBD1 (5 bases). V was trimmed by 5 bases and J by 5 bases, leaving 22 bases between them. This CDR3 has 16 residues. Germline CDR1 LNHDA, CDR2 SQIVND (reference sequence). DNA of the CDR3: TGTGCCAGTAGTCCGGGCTCGGCTCAGGGTTTCCACGAGCAGTACTTC. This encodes CASSPGSAQGFHEQYF.

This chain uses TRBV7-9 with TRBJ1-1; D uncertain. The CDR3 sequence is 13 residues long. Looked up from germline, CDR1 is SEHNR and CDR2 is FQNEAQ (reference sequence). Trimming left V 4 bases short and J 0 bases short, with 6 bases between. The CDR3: CASSSALNTEAFF. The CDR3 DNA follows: TGTGCCAGCAGCTCGGCATTGAACACTGAAGCTTTCTTT.

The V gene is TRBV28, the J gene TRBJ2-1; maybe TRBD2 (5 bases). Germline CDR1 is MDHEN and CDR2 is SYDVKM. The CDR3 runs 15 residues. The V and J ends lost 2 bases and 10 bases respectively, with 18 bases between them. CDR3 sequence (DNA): TGTGCCAGCAGTTTAAGCGGACCCGGAGGTTTCGAGCAGTTCTTC. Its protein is CASSLSGPGGFEQFF.

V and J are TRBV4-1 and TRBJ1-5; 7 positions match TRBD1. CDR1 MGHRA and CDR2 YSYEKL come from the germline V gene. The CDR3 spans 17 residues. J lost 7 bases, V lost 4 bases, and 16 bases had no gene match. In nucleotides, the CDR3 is TGCGCCAGCAGCCGTCGCATTTTTGACAGGGACTTGCAGCCCCAGCATTTT. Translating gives CASSRRIFDRDLQPQHF.

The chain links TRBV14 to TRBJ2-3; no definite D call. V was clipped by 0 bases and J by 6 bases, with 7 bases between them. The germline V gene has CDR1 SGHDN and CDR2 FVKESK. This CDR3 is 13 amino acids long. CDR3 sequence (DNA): TGTGCCAGCAGCCAAGATGTGAGGGATACGCAGTATTTT. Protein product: CASSQDVRDTQYF.

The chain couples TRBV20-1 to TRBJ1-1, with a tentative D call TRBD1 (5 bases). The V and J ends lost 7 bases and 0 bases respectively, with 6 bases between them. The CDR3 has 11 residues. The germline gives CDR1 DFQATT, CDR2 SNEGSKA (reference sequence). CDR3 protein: CSGGLNTEAFF. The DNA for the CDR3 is TGCAGTGGGGGGTTGAACACTGAAGCTTTCTTT.

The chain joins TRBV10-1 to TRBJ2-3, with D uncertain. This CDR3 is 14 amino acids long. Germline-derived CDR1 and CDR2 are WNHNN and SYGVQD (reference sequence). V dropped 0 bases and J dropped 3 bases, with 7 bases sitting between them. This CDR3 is CASSESGITDTQYF. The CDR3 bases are TGCGCCAGCAGTGAGTCAGGAATTACAGATACGCAGTATTTT.

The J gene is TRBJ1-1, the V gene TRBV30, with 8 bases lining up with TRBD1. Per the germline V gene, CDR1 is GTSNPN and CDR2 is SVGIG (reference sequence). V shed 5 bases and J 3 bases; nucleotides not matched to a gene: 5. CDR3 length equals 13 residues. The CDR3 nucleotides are TGTGCCTGGGGTCTACAGGGGGACACTGAAGCTTTCTTT. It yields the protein CAWGLQGDTEAFF.

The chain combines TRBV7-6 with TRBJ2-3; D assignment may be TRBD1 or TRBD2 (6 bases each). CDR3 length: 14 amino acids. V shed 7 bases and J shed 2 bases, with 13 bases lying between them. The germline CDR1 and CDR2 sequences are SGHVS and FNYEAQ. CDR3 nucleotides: TGTGCCAGCACCCGAGGGGGGCCCACAGATACGCAGTATTTT. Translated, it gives CASTRGGPTDTQYF.

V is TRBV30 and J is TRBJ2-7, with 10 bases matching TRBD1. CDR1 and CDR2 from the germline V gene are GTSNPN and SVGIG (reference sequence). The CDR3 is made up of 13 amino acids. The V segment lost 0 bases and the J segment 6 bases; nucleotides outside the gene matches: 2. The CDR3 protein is CAWSVRTGGEQYF. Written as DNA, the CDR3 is TGTGCCTGGAGTGTACGGACAGGGGGCGAGCAGTACTTC.

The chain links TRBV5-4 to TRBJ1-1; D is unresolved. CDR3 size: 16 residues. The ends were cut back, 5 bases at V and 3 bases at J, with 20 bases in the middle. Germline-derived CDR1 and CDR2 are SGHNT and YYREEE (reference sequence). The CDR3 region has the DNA TGTGCCAGCAGTCAGGAGTATACCCGAAGGGACACTGAAGCTTTCTTT. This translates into CASSQEYTRRDTEAFF.

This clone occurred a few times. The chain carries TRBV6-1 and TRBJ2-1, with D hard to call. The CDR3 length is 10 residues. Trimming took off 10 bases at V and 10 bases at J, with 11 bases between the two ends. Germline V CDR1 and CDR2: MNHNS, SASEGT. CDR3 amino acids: CATVTFEQFF. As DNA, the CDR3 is TGTGCCACGGTTACCTTCGAGCAGTTCTTC.

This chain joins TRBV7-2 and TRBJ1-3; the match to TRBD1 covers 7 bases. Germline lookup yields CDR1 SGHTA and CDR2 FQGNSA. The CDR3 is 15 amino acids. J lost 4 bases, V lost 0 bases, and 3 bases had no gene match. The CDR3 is CASSLAGQIGNTIYF. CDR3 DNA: TGTGCCAGCAGCTTAGCGGGACAGATAGGAAACACCATATATTTT.

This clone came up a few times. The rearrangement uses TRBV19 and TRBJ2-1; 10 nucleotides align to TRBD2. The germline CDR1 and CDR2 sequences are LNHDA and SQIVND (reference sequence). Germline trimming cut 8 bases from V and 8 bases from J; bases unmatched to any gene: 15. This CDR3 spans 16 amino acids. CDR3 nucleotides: TGTGCCAGTGCGGGGGCTAGCGGGAGCTTCTTCCATGAGCAGTTCTTC. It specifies CASAGASGSFFHEQFF.